This T cell receptor beta chain was identified in a study of T cells after yellow fever vaccination. Findings and limits, study-wide: Clonotypes appearing in both CD4 and CD8 compartments existed, and their share was small.

TCRdb passed the 5' RACE reads through MiXCR, listing each CDR3 protein once. This sample carries 250,000 or so distinct CDR3 sequences, less than 8.5% of them seen once, and the ten largest clones take more than 0.8%. A word on this clonotype: Antigen specificity is unknown.

The source is a man in his thirties or forties who received the YFV17D yellow fever vaccine. This specimen was CD4+ T cells sorted from PBMCs, taken 15 days after the yellow fever booster vaccination.

CDR3 nucleotides: TGCAGCATCTCCCAGGGGGAGACCCAGTACTTC. Protein product: CSISQGETQYF. J is TRBJ2-5 and V is TRBV29-1, with D maybe TRBD1 (6 bases). V shed 8 bases and J shed 5 bases, with 12 bases lying between them. The CDR3 totals 11 residues. CDR1 is SQVTM, CDR2 ANQGSEA, per germline.